The 20 T cell receptor beta chains listed next were all sequenced from one sample in a study of blood T cell repertoires in COVID-19. Profiled with immunoSEQ multiplex PCR; TCRdb holds only in-frame clones, not every one. The sample holds just under 45,000 clones, 75% to 90% seen once. Input material: peripheral blood. All receptors come from a woman aged 40 to 55 with acute or convalescent COVID-19.

The chain employs TRBV4-2 and TRBJ1-2; possibly TRBD1 for D (5 bases). V lost 2 bases and J 4 bases, leaving 14 bases between the germline ends. Germline values: CDR1 LGHNA, CDR2 YNFKEQ. This CDR3 spans 15 amino acids. The CDR3 region is CASSQHGGDTYGYTF. CDR3 coding DNA: TGTGCCAGCAGCCAACACGGGGGGGATACCTATGGCTACACCTTC.

The V and J genes are TRBV19 and TRBJ1-3, with TRBD1 identical over 7 bases. V dropped 5 bases and J dropped 0; count of bases not matched to a gene: 4. Germline lookup yields CDR1 LNHDA and CDR2 SQIVND (reference sequence). CDR3 length equals 15 residues. Here the CDR3 reads CASSPGTASGNTIYF. In DNA, the CDR3 is TGTGCCAGTAGTCCTGGGACAGCCTCTGGAAACACCATATATTTT. The variable domain in full, with the rest retrieved from reference TRBV19 and TRBJ1-3, is DGGITQSPKYLFRKEGQNVTLSCEQNLNHDAMYWYRQDPGQGLRLIYYSQIVNDFQKGDIAEGYSVSREKKESFPLTVTSAQKNPTAFYLCASSPGTASGNTIYFGEGSWLTVV.

The rearrangement joins TRBV6-5 to TRBJ2-7, with 7 nucleotides matching TRBD2. V trimming: 3 bases; J trimming: 4 bases; junction bases outside the gene matches: 9. Germline CDR1 and CDR2: MNHEY and SVGAGI. This CDR3 region has 15 residues. CDR3 in amino acids: CASSYSGGSSYEQYF. In DNA form, the CDR3 reads TGTGCCAGCAGTTATTCGGGGGGTAGCTCTTACGAGCAGTACTTC.

The rearrangement links TRBV28 to TRBJ2-1, with TRBD1 matching 10 bases. Germline V gene sequence: CDR1 MDHEN, CDR2 SYDVKM. The V and J ends lost 7 bases and 6 bases, in that order; junction bases with no gene match: 3. CDR3 size: 13 residues. The CDR3 nucleotides read TGTGCCAGCAAAGGGACAGGGGTCAATGAGCAGTTCTTC. It yields the protein CASKGTGVNEQFF.

The rearrangement joins TRBV5-6 to TRBJ1-2; D might be TRBD1 (5 bases). This CDR3 is built from 13 residues. The V end was cut by 2 bases, the J end by 4 bases, with 9 bases between. Germline lookup yields CDR1 SGHDT and CDR2 YYEEEE. The CDR3 nucleotides are TGTGCCAGCAGCTTCCGGGGGAGCTATGGCTACACCTTC. It is translated as CASSFRGSYGYTF.

The chain employs TRBV5-1 and TRBJ2-3; 7 bases match TRBD2. This CDR3 region has 16 residues. Germline CDR1 reads SGHRS; CDR2 reads YFSETQ. With 0 bases clipped from V and 4 bases from J, the junction kept 8 bases outside the gene matches. The CDR3 DNA reads TGCGCCAGCAGCTTGGTCGGCGGGAGTTTCGCAGATACGCAGTATTTT. Protein product: CASSLVGGSFADTQYF.

V usage is TRBV5-4 and J usage is TRBJ1-2; possible D gene TRBD1, 6 bases. CDR3 length: 15 amino acids. Germline lookup yields CDR1 SGHNT and CDR2 YYREEE (reference sequence). V was shortened by 5 bases and J by 3 bases, with 17 bases between the two germline ends. Here the CDR3 reads CASSSGGGLDYGYTF. In DNA form, the CDR3 reads TGTGCCAGCAGTTCAGGCGGGGGCTTGGACTATGGCTACACCTTC.

The chain links TRBV5-4 to TRBJ1-3; 10 positions agree with TRBD1. This CDR3 comprises 15 residues. V shed 4 bases, J shed 4 bases, and the junction held 5 bases outside the gene matches. Germline CDR1 reads SGHNT; CDR2 reads YYREEE (reference sequence). The CDR3 reads CASSTGQGRGNTIYF. In DNA form, the CDR3 reads TGTGCCAGCAGCACGGGACAGGGGAGAGGAAACACCATATATTTT.

Concerning this clone: A read error may produce the germline difference seen at one junction end. The chain uses TRBV12-3 or TRBV12-4 and TRBJ1-2; 9 positions agree with TRBD1. The CDR3 has 13 residues. The CDR3 DNA reads as TGTGCCAGCAGTTCCCGGATACGGGACAGGGACTTCTTC. Translated, it gives CASSSRIRDRDFF.

The chain combines TRBV19 with TRBJ2-7, with TRBD2 identical over 7 bases. V lost 5 bases to trimming and J lost 0 bases; unmatched junction nucleotides: 10. This CDR3 comprises 16 residues. Germline V gene lookup returns CDR1 LNHDA and CDR2 SQIVND (reference sequence). DNA for the CDR3: TGTGCCAGTAGTGGACGGGACTACGGTAGCTCCTACGAGCAGTACTTC. Encoded protein: CASSGRDYGSSYEQYF.

The V and J genes are TRBV27 and TRBJ2-5; maybe TRBD1 (6 bases). CDR1 MNHEY and CDR2 SMNVEV come from the germline V gene (reference sequence). The V gene lost 7 bases and the J gene lost 0 bases, with 18 bases spanning the gap. The length of the CDR3 is 16 residues. The DNA of the CDR3 is TGTGCCAGCAAGGGGATTTGGGGGCCAAACCAAGAGACCCAGTACTTC. Translation: CASKGIWGPNQETQYF.

This chain links TRBV19 with TRBJ1-4; D possibly corresponds to TRBD1 (5 bases). CDR3 length: 11 residues. V lost 10 bases and J 11 bases, leaving 14 bases between the germline ends. The V gene's germline CDR1 is LNHDA and CDR2 SQIVND (reference sequence). CDR3 loop: CATMRGWKLFF. DNA of the CDR3: TGTGCCACCATGCGGGGCTGGAAACTGTTTTTT. Full variable domain (missing parts from reference TRBV19 and TRBJ1-4): DGGITQSPKYLFRKEGQNVTLSCEQNLNHDAMYWYRQDPGQGLRLIYYSQIVNDFQKGDIAEGYSVSREKKESFPLTVTSAQKNPTAFYLCATMRGWKLFFGSGTQLSVL.

The chain couples TRBV19 to TRBJ2-7; 11 bases are shared with TRBD1. CDR1 is LNHDA, CDR2 SQIVND, per germline (reference sequence). CDR3 length: 17 amino acids. V lost 6 bases to trimming and J lost 5 bases; unmatched junction nucleotides: 15. In nucleotides, the CDR3 is TGTGCCAGTAGGGACAGGGGGCGATCTCGGGAGAGGGACGAGCAGTACTTC. It yields the protein CASRDRGRSRERDEQYF.

The chain uses TRBV29-1 and TRBJ1-3; 8 nucleotides align to TRBD1. In germline, CDR1 is SQVTM, CDR2 ANQGSEA. The CDR3 sequence is 14 residues long. V was clipped by 2 bases and J by 3 bases; unmatched bases: 3. CDR3 region: CSVESGGVGNTIYF. For the CDR3, the DNA is TGCAGCGTTGAATCAGGGGGCGTTGGAAACACCATATATTTT.

V is TRBV4-1 and J is TRBJ2-7; tentative D call: TRBD2 (6 bases). The CDR3 consists of 16 residues. The germline V and J ends were trimmed by 1 base and 3 bases, with 16 bases remaining between them. The germline CDR1 and CDR2 sequences are MGHRA and YSYEKL. CDR3 DNA: TGCGCCAGCAGCCAAGGGAGGGGCAGGGCGGACTACGAGCAGTACTTC. It encodes CASSQGRGRADYEQYF.

The J gene is TRBJ2-1, the V gene TRBV30; 10 bases line up with TRBD2. The CDR3 loop spans 15 amino acids. Germline V gene sequence: CDR1 GTSNPN, CDR2 SVGIG (reference sequence). The trim removed 0 bases at V and 6 bases at J, leaving 5 bases unmatched. The CDR3 reads CAWSVFPSGSNEQFF. The DNA of the CDR3 is TGTGCCTGGAGTGTATTCCCTAGCGGGAGCAATGAGCAGTTCTTC.

V and J are TRBV6-5 and TRBJ2-7; TRBD1 might be the D (6 bases). Per the germline V gene, CDR1 is MNHEY and CDR2 is SVGAGI. This CDR3 comprises 11 residues. With 10 bases removed from V and 4 bases from J, the gap between germline ends came to 11 bases. Written as DNA, the CDR3 is TGTGCCACAGGGGCAGGGTACGAGCAGTACTTC. This codes for CATGAGYEQYF.

V usage is TRBV10-2 and J usage is TRBJ2-2; TRBD2 matches at 11 bases. Germline V gives CDR1 WSHSY, CDR2 SAAADI. This CDR3 has 16 residues. The ends lost 4 bases at V and 4 bases at J; junction bases unmatched: 5. CDR3 sequence (DNA): TGCGCCAGCAGTGGAACTAGCGGGGGTATCACCGGGGAGCTGTTTTTT. This encodes CASSGTSGGITGELFF.

The rearrangement links TRBV6-5 to TRBJ2-7; 7 bases line up with TRBD2. CDR1 is MNHEY and CDR2 is SVGAGI in the germline V gene. The V segment lost 6 bases and the J segment 6 bases; nucleotides outside the gene matches: 11. This CDR3 comprises 14 residues. Here the CDR3 reads CASSALATFREQYF. DNA of the CDR3: TGTGCCAGCAGCGCACTAGCGACTTTCCGCGAGCAGTACTTC.

This chain links TRBV9 with TRBJ2-5, with TRBD2 identical over 7 bases. The trim removed 0 bases at V and 2 bases at J, leaving 4 bases unmatched. Germline assignment: CDR1 SGDLS and CDR2 YYNGEE. There are 15 residues in the CDR3. The CDR3 DNA sequence: TGTGCCAGCAGCGTAGGCGGGGGTAAGCAAGAGACCCAGTACTTC. This sequence encodes CASSVGGGKQETQYF.